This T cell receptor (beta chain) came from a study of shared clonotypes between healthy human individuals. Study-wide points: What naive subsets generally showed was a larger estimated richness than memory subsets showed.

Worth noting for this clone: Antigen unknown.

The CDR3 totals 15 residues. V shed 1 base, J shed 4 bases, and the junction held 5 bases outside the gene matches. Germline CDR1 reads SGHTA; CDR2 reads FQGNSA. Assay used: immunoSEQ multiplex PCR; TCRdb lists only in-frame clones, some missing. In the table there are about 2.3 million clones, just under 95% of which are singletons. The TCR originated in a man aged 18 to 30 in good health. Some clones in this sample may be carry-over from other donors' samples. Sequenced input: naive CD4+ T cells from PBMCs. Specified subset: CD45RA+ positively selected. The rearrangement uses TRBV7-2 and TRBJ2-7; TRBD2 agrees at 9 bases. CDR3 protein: CASSLGSGSWYEQYF. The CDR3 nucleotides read TGTGCCAGCAGCTTAGGTAGCGGGAGTTGGTACGAGCAGTACTTC.